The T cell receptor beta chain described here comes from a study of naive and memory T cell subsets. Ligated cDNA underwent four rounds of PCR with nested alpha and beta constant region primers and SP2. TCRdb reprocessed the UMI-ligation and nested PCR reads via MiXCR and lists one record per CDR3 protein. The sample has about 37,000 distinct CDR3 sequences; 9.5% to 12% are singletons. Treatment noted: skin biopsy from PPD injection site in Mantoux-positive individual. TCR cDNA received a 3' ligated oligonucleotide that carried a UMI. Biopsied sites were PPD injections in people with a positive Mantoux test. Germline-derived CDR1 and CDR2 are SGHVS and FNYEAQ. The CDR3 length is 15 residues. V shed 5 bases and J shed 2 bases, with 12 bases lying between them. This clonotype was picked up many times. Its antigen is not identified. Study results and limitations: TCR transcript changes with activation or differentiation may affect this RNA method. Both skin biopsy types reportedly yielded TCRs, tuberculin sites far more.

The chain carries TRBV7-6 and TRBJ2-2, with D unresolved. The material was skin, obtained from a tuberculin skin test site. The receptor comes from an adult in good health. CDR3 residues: CASSRYQTNTGELFF. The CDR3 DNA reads TGTGCCAGCAGCCGTTATCAGACCAACACCGGGGAGCTGTTTTTT.